The TCR beta chain described here comes from a study of blood T cell repertoires in COVID-19. Study-wide context: Sources were T cells, B-cell-depleted T cells, or PBMCs; the material itself was cDNA or gDNA.

The CDR3 has 15 residues. Trimming took off 4 bases at V and 2 bases at J, with 11 bases between the two ends. Germline loops: CDR1 KGHDR, CDR2 SFDVKD. How the authors handled the data: It was from reference gene primer amplification that nucleated cell counts were estimated. Here immunoSEQ multiplex PCR was the method, and the copy in TCRdb shows in-frame clones only, minus some. D and trimming were read from the DNA, whereas the V and J calls and clone size are those reported in that table. The repertoire holds 200,000 to 250,000 clones, with about 80% as singletons. What was sequenced was peripheral blood. The TCR comes from an elderly woman with active or convalescent COVID-19. This sequence joins TRBV24-1 and TRBJ1-5, with D perhaps TRBD1 (6 bases). CDR3 loop: CATSDSHRGNQPQHF. The CDR3 coding sequence is TGTGCCACCAGTGACTCCCACAGGGGCAATCAGCCCCAGCATTTT.